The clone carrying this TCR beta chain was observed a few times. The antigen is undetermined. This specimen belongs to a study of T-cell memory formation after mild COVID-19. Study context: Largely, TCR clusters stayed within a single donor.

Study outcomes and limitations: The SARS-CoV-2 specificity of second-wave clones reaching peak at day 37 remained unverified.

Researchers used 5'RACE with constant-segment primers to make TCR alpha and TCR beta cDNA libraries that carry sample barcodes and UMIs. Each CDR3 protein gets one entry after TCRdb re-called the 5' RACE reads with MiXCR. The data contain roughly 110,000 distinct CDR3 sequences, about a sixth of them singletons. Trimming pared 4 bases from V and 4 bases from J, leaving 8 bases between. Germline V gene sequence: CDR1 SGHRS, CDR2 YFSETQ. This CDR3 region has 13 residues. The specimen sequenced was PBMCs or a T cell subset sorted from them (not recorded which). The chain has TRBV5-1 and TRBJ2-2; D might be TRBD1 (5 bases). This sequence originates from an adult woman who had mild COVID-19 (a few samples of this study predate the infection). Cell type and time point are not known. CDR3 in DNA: TGCGCCAGCAGCCAGGGCGGCACCGGGGAGCTGTTTTTT. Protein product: CASSQGGTGELFF. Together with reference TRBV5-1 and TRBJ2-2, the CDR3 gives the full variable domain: KAGVTQTPRYLIKTRGQQVTLSCSPISGHRSVSWYQQTPGQGLQFLFEYFSETQRNKGNFPGRFSGRQFSNSRSEMNVSTLELGDSALYLCASSQGGTGELFFGEGSRLTVL.